These 18 T cell receptor beta chains came from one sample sequenced in a study of STAT5B mutations in CD4+ large granular lymphocyte leukemia. Data came from immunoSEQ multiplex PCR; TCRdb stores just in-frame clones and leaves some out. Counted here are over 30,000 clones, roughly 79% occurring once; the ten biggest clones make up nearly 4.5%. The sample was CD4+ T cells from blood buffy coats. The origin of the receptors is a human donor in good health.

This clone was seen more than once but under ten times. The J gene is TRBJ2-5, the V gene TRBV5-4; 11 positions match TRBD1. This CDR3 spans 14 amino acids. Germline lookup yields CDR1 SGHNT and CDR2 YYREEE (reference sequence). Trimming at V came to 4 bases and at J to 4 bases, leaving 3 bases not matched to a gene. The DNA for the CDR3 is TGTGCCAGCAGCCGGACAGGGGGCGGAGAGACCCAGTACTTC. Amino acid sequence: CASSRTGGGETQYF.

The chain couples TRBV27 to TRBJ2-1, with D perhaps matching TRBD1 or TRBD2 (5 bases each). CDR3 length equals 14 residues. CDR1 is MNHEY, CDR2 SMNVEV, per germline (reference sequence). Between the trimmed V and J ends, which lost 3 bases and 2 bases, there was a span of 8 bases. The CDR3 coding sequence is TGTGCCAGCAGTTTGGGGGTAACCTACAATGAGCAGTTCTTC. This encodes CASSLGVTYNEQFF.

This clone showed up just a few times. The chain carries TRBV14 and TRBJ1-1; TRBD1 might be the D (5 bases). The V end lost 1 base, the J end lost 5 bases, and 11 bases lay between the germline ends. The germline V gene encodes CDR1 SGHDN and CDR2 FVKESK. The CDR3 is 14 amino acids. This chain's CDR3 is CASSQVRDRTEAFF. The CDR3 region has the DNA TGTGCCAGCAGCCAAGTCAGGGACCGGACTGAAGCTTTCTTT.

The chain has TRBV15 and TRBJ2-1; no clear D. Deletions cut 0 bases from V and 6 bases from J, with 18 bases between. Germline V gene data show CDR1 as LNHNV and CDR2 as YYDKDF (reference sequence). This CDR3 is 17 amino acids long. This CDR3 reads CATSRDSGTKNRNEQFF. The DNA of the CDR3 is TGTGCCACCAGCAGAGATAGTGGCACCAAAAACCGCAATGAGCAGTTCTTC.

This clone was picked up one time. J is TRBJ2-7 and V is TRBV5-6; no firm D call. This CDR3 is 12 amino acids long. Deletions cut 4 bases from V and 1 base from J, with 6 bases between. Looked up from germline, CDR1 is SGHDT and CDR2 is YYEEEE. CDR3 DNA: TGTGCCAGCAGCCGAGGATCCTACGAGCAGTACTTC. Translating it yields CASSRGSYEQYF.

This clone is a singleton in its sample. The chain uses TRBV28 and TRBJ1-2, with a possible D match to TRBD1 (5 bases). V was pared by 6 bases and J by 4 bases, with 24 bases between. There are 17 residues in the CDR3. CDR1 is MDHEN and CDR2 is SYDVKM in the germline V gene. The CDR3 region is CASSLKSFGTSIYGYTF. CDR3 nucleotides: TGTGCCAGCAGCCTAAAGAGCTTTGGGACGTCGATCTATGGCTACACCTTC.

This chain uses TRBV6-5 with TRBJ2-5; TRBD2 matches 13 bases. This CDR3 has 15 amino acids. Germline assignment: CDR1 MNHEY and CDR2 SVGAGI. J lost 4 bases, V lost 5 bases, and 4 bases had no gene match. CDR3 loop: CASSPRLAGGETQYF. The CDR3 DNA reads as TGTGCCAGCAGTCCAAGACTAGCGGGAGGAGAGACCCAGTACTTC.

The genes are TRBV7-8 and TRBJ2-1, with a weak D call TRBD1 (6 bases). V lost 5 bases and J 7 bases, leaving 24 bases between the germline ends. The CDR3 contains 17 residues. Looked up from germline, CDR1 is SGHVS and CDR2 is FQNEAQ. The CDR3 is CASSPLSSGGPSNEQFF. The CDR3 DNA sequence: TGTGCCAGCAGCCCCTTATCAAGTGGGGGCCCTTCGAATGAGCAGTTCTTC.

The gene calls are TRBV10-1 and TRBJ2-1; D is undetermined. CDR1 is WNHNN, CDR2 SYGVQD, per germline (reference sequence). The CDR3 has 17 residues. V was shortened by 3 bases and J by 4 bases, with 19 bases between the two germline ends. The chain's CDR3 is CASSDRFLSTPYNEQFF. In DNA, the CDR3 is TGCGCCAGCAGTGATCGGTTTCTTAGTACCCCATACAATGAGCAGTTCTTC.

CDR3 nucleotide sequence: TGTGCCAGCAGCTCCTTCGCAGGCGCCGAAGCTTTCTTT. It encodes CASSSFAGAEAFF. The chain joins TRBV11-2 to TRBJ1-1; no firm D call. Germline CDR1 SGHAT, CDR2 FQNNGV. Trimming took off 4 bases at V and 8 bases at J, with 14 bases between the two ends. This CDR3 spans 13 amino acids.

The J gene is TRBJ2-1, the V gene TRBV7-3, with D uncertain. Germline V gene data show CDR1 as SGHTA and CDR2 as FQGTGA. V was shortened by 0 bases and J by 4 bases, with 10 bases between the two germline ends. The CDR3 is 15 amino acids. CDR3 sequence: CASSLTLGSYNEQFF. The CDR3 nucleotides read TGTGCCAGCAGCTTAACGTTGGGCAGTTACAATGAGCAGTTCTTC.

This clone was found once. Written as DNA, the CDR3 is TGTGCCAGCAGTCCCCCGGGTCAGGCGAGTTCACCCCTCCACTTT. It is translated as CASSPPGQASSPLHF. The rearrangement uses TRBV28 and TRBJ1-6; unclear D gene. Germline values: CDR1 MDHEN, CDR2 SYDVKM. CDR3 length: 15 amino acids. V shed 5 bases and J shed 9 bases, with 17 bases lying between them.

This clone was picked up a small number of times. The V and J genes are TRBV15 and TRBJ1-1; 7 bases map to TRBD1. CDR1 and CDR2 from the germline V gene are LNHNV and YYDKDF (reference sequence). J lost 1 base, V lost 1 base, and 3 bases had no gene match. CDR3 size: 15 residues. CDR3 in amino acids: CATSRGGTANTEAFF. The CDR3 DNA reads TGTGCCACCAGCAGAGGAGGGACAGCGAACACTGAAGCTTTCTTT.

This chain uses TRBV28 with TRBJ1-2, with D tentatively TRBD1 (5 bases). Per germline, CDR1 MDHEN and CDR2 SYDVKM. The CDR3 loop spans 20 amino acids. V lost 3 bases and J lost 3, with 29 bases in between. Here the CDR3 DNA reads TGTGCCAGCAGTTTTGGATTAAGGGTGGGGCGGCCGTACTTCGACTATGGCTACACCTTC. The encoded protein is CASSFGLRVGRPYFDYGYTF.

The chain carries TRBV27 and TRBJ1-5; D is uncertain. Trimming cost V 6 bases and J 0 bases, with 6 bases left between them. Germline lookup yields CDR1 MNHEY and CDR2 SMNVEV (reference sequence). This CDR3 contains 13 residues. CDR3 protein: CASRSYSNQPQHF. The CDR3 nucleotides read TGTGCCAGCAGAAGCTATAGCAATCAGCCCCAGCATTTT.

V and J are TRBV27 and TRBJ2-1, with TRBD2 matching over 10 bases. Germline values: CDR1 MNHEY, CDR2 SMNVEV (reference sequence). V trimming: 6 bases; J trimming: 8 bases; junction bases outside the gene matches: 13. This CDR3 is built from 16 residues. In DNA form, the CDR3 reads TGTGCCAGCAGCCGTATACTAGCGGGACTCTCCGATGAGCAGTTCTTC. This codes for CASSRILAGLSDEQFF.

V gene TRBV10-2 combines with J gene TRBJ2-1, with TRBD2 as a possible D gene (6 bases). Trimming removed 0 bases from V and 9 bases from J, with 15 bases in between. Germline values: CDR1 WSHSY, CDR2 SAAADI. This CDR3 comprises 15 residues. CDR3 residues: CASSESGVTGAEQFF. Here the CDR3 DNA reads TGCGCCAGCAGTGAGTCTGGGGTAACGGGAGCTGAGCAGTTCTTC.

This clone was observed a few times. The chain carries TRBV28 and TRBJ2-5, with 7 bases identical to TRBD1. V lost 11 bases to trimming and J lost 3 bases; unmatched junction nucleotides: 9. The CDR3 has 13 amino acids. CDR1 is MDHEN, CDR2 SYDVKM, per germline. The CDR3 reads CASTRDSKETQYF. CDR3 DNA: TGTGCCTCAACCCGGGACAGCAAAGAGACCCAGTACTTC. The complete variable domain, with remaining parts taken from reference TRBV28 and TRBJ2-5, reads DVKVTQSSRYLVKRTGEKVFLECVQDMDHENMFWYRQDPGLGLRLIYFSYDVKMKEKGDIPEGYSVSREKKERFSLILESASTNQTSMYLCASTRDSKETQYFGPGTRLLVL.